This T cell receptor (beta chain) was observed in a study of beta chain features in type 1 diabetes. The wider study: Examination spanned about 110 million sorted cells from all samples. Findings of the study overall: Among patients, naive, central memory and Treg TCRB repertoires appeared more similar than among healthy donors. TCRB CDR3s were moderately but significantly shorter in Type 1 diabetes patients in all four CD4+ subsets.

Comments on this clone: Its antigen is currently unknown.

This CDR3 contains 16 residues. The V gene's germline CDR1 is SGHRS and CDR2 YFSETQ. Trimming removed 5 bases from V and 7 bases from J; junction bases left unmatched: 11. CD4+ naive, central memory, regulatory and stem cell-like memory cells were sorted via CD45RO/CCR7/CD25/CD127/CD95/CD27. The study reverse transcribed the entire isolated RNA, so it sequenced expressed TCRB transcripts. Sequenced by immunoSEQ multiplex PCR; TCRdb stores in-frame clones only, minus some. In the table there are roughly 130,000 clones, 7% to 10% of which are singletons. The sample consisted of central memory CD4+ T cells from blood. This sequence originates from a man aged 18 to 30 in good health. J is TRBJ2-3 and V is TRBV5-1; 12 bases are shared with TRBD1. The CDR3 DNA reads TGCGCCAGCAGTCCGCCGGGACAGGGGGCAGGAAATACGCAGTATTTT. Its translation is CASSPPGQGAGNTQYF.